This is a list of T cell receptor beta chains from one sample in a study of persistence of HIV-infected CD4 T cells. Antigens for these TCRs are unknown. Method: immunoSEQ multiplex PCR; TCRdb's copy keeps in-frame clones and lacks some. The table has about 40,000 clones, around three quarters seen once. The specimen comprised CD4+ T cells sorted from PBMCs after roughly 18-hour stimulation, sampled from a patient who received antiretroviral therapy. The receptors were gathered from an adult man with HIV who was CMV-seropositive. Each CDR3 is given with its conserved first and last residue. D genes are given only for firm matches. Some rows mark clone size as missing; the rest say once, few, many or name a class of expanded clone.

V gene	D gene	J gene	clone size	CDR3 protein	CDR3 DNA
TRBV6-5	.	TRBJ2-7	.	CASSYSRTVLVEQYF	TGTGCCAGCAGTTACAGCCGGACTGTCCTAGTGGAGCAGTACTTC
TRBV10-3	.	TRBJ2-1	.	CAVARGTNEQFF	TGTGCCGTCGCAAGGGGAACCAATGAGCAGTTCTTC
TRBV6-2/TRBV6-3	.	TRBJ2-1	few	CASSLDGREQFF	TGTGCCAGCAGTCTGGACGGAAGAGAGCAGTTCTTC
TRBV2	TRBD1	TRBJ1-2	.	CASSKTGDYGYTF	TGTGCCAGCAGCAAGACAGGGGACTATGGCTACACCTTC
TRBV7-8	.	TRBJ1-1	.	CASSLERGEAFF	TGTGCCAGCAGCTTAGAACGGGGTGAAGCTTTCTTT
TRBV5-1	.	TRBJ1-2	.	CASSSTGHGYTF	TGCGCCAGCAGCTCCACAGGGCATGGCTACACCTTC
TRBV30	.	TRBJ2-6	.	CAWSVRTGSGANVLTF	TGTGCCTGGAGTGTAAGGACTGGTTCTGGGGCCAACGTCCTGACTTTC
TRBV9	.	TRBJ2-1	.	CASSVEGTSGEQFF	TGTGCCAGCAGCGTAGAAGGGACTTCGGGTGAGCAGTTCTTC
TRBV2	.	TRBJ1-1	once	CASSESLQGGTEAFF	TGTGCCAGCAGTGAATCTCTACAGGGAGGGACTGAAGCTTTCTTT
TRBV7-2	.	TRBJ1-1	.	CASSGRRVMNTEAFF	TGTGCCAGCAGCGGGCGGCGGGTGATGAACACTGAAGCTTTCTTT
TRBV5-1	TRBD1	TRBJ1-5	.	CASSWTGLNQPQHF	TGCGCCAGCAGCTGGACAGGCCTCAATCAGCCCCAGCATTTT
TRBV19	.	TRBJ1-5	once	CASRGQPNQPQHF	TGTGCCAGTAGAGGCCAGCCCAATCAGCCCCAGCATTTT
TRBV18	TRBD1	TRBJ1-1	.	CASSPGTALLNTEAFF	TGTGCCAGCTCACCCGGGACAGCTCTTCTGAACACTGAAGCTTTCTTT
TRBV19	.	TRBJ2-6	.	CASSPDHSTGANVLTF	TGTGCCAGTAGTCCTGATCATAGTACTGGGGCCAACGTCCTGACTTTC
TRBV6-1	.	TRBJ1-4	.	CASSEARQGREKLFF	TGTGCCAGCAGTGAAGCGAGGCAGGGGCGTGAAAAACTGTTTTTT
TRBV7-2	.	TRBJ1-1	.	CASSPRFLTEAFF	TGTGCCAGCAGCCCAAGGTTTCTCACTGAAGCTTTCTTT
TRBV30	TRBD1	TRBJ1-1	.	CAWIPFRDRGLVEAFF	TGTGCCTGGATTCCCTTTAGGGACAGGGGGCTTGTTGAAGCTTTCTTT
TRBV27	.	TRBJ2-1	.	CASSLLGTRTTEQFF	TGTGCCAGCAGTTTATTAGGGACTCGGACGACTGAGCAGTTCTTC
TRBV2	TRBD1	TRBJ2-7	.	CASMDRDYEQYF	TGTGCCAGCATGGACAGGGACTACGAGCAGTACTTC
TRBV6-4	.	TRBJ2-2	.	CASTSGVSGELFF	TGTGCCAGCACTTCGGGAGTAAGCGGGGAGCTGTTTTTT
TRBV19	.	TRBJ1-1	.	CASTVTANTEAFF	TGTGCCAGTACTGTGACAGCTAACACTGAAGCTTTCTTT
TRBV28	TRBD2	TRBJ2-1	.	CASSETGGVYNEQFF	TGTGCCAGCAGTGAAACGGGGGGGGTGTACAATGAGCAGTTCTTC
TRBV29-1	.	TRBJ1-2	.	CSVELLNSYGYTF	TGCAGCGTTGAACTCCTGAACAGCTATGGCTACACCTTC